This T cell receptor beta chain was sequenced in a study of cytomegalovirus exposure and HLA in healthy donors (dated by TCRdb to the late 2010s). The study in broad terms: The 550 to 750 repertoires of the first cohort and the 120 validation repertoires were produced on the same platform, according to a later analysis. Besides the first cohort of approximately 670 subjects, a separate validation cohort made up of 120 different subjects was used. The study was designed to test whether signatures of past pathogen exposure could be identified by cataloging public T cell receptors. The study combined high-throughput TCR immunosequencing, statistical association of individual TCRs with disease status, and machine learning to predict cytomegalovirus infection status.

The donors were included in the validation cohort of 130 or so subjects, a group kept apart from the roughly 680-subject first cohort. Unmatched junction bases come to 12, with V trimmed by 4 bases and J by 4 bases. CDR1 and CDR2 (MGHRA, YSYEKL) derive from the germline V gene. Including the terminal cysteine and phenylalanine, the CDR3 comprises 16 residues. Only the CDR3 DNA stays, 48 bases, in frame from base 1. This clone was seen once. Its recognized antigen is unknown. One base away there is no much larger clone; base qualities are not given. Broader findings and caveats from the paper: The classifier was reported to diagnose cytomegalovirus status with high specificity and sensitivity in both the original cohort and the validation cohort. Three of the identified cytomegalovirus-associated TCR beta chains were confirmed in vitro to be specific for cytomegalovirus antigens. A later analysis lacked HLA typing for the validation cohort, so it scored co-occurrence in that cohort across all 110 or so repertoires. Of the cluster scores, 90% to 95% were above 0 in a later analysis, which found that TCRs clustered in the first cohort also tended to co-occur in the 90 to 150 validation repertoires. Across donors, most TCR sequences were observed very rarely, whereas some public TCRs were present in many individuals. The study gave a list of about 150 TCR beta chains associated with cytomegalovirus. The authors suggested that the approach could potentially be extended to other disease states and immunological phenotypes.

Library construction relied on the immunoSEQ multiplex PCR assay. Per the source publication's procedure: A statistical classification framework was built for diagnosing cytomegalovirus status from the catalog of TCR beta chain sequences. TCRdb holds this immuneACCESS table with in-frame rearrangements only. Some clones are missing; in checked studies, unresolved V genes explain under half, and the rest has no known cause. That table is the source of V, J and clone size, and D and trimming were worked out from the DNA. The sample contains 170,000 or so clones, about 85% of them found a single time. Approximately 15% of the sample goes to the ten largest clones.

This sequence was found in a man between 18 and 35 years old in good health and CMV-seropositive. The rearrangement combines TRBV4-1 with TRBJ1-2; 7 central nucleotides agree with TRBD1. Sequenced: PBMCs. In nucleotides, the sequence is TGCGCCAGCAGCCCACTAGGGGGCCAAGGGTTCTATGGCTACACCTTC. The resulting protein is CASSPLGGQGFYGYTF.